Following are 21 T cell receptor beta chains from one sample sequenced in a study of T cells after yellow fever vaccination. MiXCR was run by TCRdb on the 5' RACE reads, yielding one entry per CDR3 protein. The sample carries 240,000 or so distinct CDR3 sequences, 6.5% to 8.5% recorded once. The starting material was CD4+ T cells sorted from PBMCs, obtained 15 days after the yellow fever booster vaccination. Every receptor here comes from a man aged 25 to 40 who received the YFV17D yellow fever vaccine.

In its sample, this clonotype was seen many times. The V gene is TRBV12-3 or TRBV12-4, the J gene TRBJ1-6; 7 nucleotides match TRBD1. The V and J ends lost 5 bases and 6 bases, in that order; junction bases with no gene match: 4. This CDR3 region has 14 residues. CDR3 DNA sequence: TGTGCCAGCAGTCAGGGGGGAGGTAATTCACCCCTCCACTTT. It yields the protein CASSQGGGNSPLHF.

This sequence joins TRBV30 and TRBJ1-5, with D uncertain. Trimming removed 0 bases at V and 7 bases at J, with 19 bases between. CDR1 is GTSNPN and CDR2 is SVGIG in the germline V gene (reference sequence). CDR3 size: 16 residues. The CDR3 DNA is TGTGCCTGGAGTGTAAAGGACGGACGGGCCGGGCAGCCCCAGCATTTT. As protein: CAWSVKDGRAGQPQHF. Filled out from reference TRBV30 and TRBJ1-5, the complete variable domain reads SQTIHQWPATLVQPVGSPLSLECTVEGTSNPNLYWYRQAAGRGLQLLFYSVGIGQISSEVPQNLSASRPQDRQFILSSKKLLLSDSGFYLCAWSVKDGRAGQPQHFGDGTRLSIL.

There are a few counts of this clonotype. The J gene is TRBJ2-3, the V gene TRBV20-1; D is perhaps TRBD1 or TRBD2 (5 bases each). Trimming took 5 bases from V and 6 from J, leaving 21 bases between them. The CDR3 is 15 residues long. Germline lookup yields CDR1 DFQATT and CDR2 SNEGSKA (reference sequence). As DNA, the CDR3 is TGCAGTGCTGGGACCGCGAGCGGCACAGCCGATACGCAGTATTTT. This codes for CSAGTASGTADTQYF.

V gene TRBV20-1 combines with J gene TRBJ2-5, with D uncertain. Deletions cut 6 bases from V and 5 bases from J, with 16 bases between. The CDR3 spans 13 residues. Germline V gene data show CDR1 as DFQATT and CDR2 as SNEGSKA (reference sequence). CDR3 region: CSASLMQGETQYF. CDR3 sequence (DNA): TGCAGTGCCAGCCTAATGCAAGGGGAGACCCAGTACTTC.

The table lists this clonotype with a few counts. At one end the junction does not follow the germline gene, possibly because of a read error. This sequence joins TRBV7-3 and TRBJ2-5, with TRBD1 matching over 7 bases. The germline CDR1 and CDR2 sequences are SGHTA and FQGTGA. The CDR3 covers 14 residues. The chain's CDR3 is CASSLTTGMETQYF. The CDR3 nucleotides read TGTGCCAGCAGCCTAACGACAGGGATGGAGACCCAGTACTTC.

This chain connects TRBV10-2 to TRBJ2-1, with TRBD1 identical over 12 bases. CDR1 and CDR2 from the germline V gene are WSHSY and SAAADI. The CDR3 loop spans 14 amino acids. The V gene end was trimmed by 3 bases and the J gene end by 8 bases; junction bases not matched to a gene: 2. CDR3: CASSDRDRGHEQFF. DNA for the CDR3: TGCGCCAGCAGTGACCGGGACAGGGGGCATGAGCAGTTCTTC.

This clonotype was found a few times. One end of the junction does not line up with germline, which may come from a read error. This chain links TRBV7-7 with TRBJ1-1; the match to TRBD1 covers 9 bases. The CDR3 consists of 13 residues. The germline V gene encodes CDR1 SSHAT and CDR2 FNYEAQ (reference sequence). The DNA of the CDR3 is TGTGCTAGCAGCCGGGACAGGGCTTCTGAAGCTTTCTTT. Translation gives CASSRDRASEAFF. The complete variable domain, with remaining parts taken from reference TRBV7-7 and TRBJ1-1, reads GAGVSQSPRYKVTKRGQDVTLRCDPISSHATLYWYQQALGQGPEFLTYFNYEAQPDKSGLPSDRFSAERPEGSISTLTIQRTEQRDSAMYRCASSRDRASEAFFGQGTRLTVV.

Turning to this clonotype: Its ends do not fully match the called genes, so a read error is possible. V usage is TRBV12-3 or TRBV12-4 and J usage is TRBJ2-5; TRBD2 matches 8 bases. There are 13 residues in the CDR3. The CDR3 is CASNLAGRETQYF. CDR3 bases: TGTGCCAGCAATTTAGCGGGACGGGAGACCCAGTACTTC.

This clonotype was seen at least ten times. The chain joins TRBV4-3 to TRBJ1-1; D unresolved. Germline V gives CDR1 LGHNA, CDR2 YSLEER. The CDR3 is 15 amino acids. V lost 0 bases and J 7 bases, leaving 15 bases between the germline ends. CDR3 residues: CASSQEGGGVSEAFF. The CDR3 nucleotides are TGCGCCAGCAGCCAAGAAGGAGGCGGGGTGAGTGAAGCTTTCTTT.

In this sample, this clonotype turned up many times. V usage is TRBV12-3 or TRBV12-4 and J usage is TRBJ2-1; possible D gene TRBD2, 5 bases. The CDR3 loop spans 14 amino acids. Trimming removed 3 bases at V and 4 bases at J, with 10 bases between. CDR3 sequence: CASSFNGKYNEQFF. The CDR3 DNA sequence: TGTGCCAGCAGTTTCAACGGGAAATACAATGAGCAGTTCTTC.

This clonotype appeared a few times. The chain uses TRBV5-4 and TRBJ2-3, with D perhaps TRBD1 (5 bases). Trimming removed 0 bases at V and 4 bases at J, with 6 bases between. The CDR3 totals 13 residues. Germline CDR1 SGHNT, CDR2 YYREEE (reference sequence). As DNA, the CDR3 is TGTGCCAGCAGCTTGGCAGGGTCAGATACGCAGTATTTT. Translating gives CASSLAGSDTQYF.

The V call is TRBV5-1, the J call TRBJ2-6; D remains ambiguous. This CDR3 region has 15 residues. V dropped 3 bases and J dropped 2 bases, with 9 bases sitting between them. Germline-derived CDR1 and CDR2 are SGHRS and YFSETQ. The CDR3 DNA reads TGCGCCAGCAGCTCCGGTCCGACTGGGGCCAACGTCCTGACTTTC. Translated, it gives CASSSGPTGANVLTF.

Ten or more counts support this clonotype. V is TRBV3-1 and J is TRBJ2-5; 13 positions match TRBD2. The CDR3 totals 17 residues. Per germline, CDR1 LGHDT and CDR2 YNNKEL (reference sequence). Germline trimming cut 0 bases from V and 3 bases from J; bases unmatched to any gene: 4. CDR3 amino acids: CASSQDVGTSGKETQYF. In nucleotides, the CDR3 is TGTGCCAGCAGCCAAGACGTAGGGACTAGCGGGAAAGAGACCCAGTACTTC.

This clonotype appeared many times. The CDR3 DNA reads TGCAGTGCCCCAAATCTAGCGGGAGAAGAGACCCAGTACTTC. It translates to CSAPNLAGEETQYF. This chain links TRBV20-1 with TRBJ2-5; TRBD2 matches 10 bases. The ends lost 6 bases at V and 3 bases at J; junction bases unmatched: 7. Germline V CDR1 and CDR2: DFQATT, SNEGSKA (reference sequence). There are 14 residues in the CDR3.

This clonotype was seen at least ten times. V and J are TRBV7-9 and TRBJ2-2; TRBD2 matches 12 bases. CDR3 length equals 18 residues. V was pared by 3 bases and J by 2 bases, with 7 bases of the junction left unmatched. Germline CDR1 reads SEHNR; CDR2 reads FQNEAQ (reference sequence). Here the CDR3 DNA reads TGTGCCAGCAGCTTCCGGACTAGCGGGATAATAAACACCGGGGAGCTGTTTTTT. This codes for CASSFRTSGIINTGELFF.

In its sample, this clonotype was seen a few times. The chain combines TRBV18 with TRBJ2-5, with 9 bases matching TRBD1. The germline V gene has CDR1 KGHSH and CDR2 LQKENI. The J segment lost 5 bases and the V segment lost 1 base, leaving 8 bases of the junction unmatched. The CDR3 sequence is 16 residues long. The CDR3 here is CASSPQPGQGMETQYF. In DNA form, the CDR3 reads TGTGCCAGCTCACCACAGCCGGGACAGGGTATGGAGACCCAGTACTTC.

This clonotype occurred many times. This CDR3 is CASSPQRVGELFF. The CDR3, as DNA: TGTGCCAGCTCACCACAGCGGGTCGGGGAGCTGTTTTTT. The chain has TRBV18 and TRBJ2-2, with TRBD2 as a possible D gene (6 bases). Deletions cut 1 base from V and 7 bases from J, with 7 bases between. Per germline, CDR1 KGHSH and CDR2 LQKENI. The CDR3 has 13 amino acids.

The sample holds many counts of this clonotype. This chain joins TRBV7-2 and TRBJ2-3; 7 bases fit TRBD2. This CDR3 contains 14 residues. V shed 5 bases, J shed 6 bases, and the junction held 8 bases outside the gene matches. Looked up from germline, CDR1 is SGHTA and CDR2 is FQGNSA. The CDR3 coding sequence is TGTGCCAGCAGCCCGGACGGGGGGAGGGATACGCAGTATTTT. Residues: CASSPDGGRDTQYF.

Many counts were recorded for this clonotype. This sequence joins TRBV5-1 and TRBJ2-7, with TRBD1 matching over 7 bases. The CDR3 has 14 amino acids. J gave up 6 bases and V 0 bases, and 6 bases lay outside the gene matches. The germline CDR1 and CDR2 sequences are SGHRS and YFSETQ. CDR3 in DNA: TGCGCCAGCAGCTTGGCCGGACAGGAGCGCGAGCAGTACTTC. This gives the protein CASSLAGQEREQYF. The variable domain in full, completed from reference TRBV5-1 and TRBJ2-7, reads KAGVTQTPRYLIKTRGQQVTLSCSPISGHRSVSWYQQTPGQGLQFLFEYFSETQRNKGNFPGRFSGRQFSNSRSEMNVSTLELGDSALYLCASSLAGQEREQYFGPGTRLTVT.

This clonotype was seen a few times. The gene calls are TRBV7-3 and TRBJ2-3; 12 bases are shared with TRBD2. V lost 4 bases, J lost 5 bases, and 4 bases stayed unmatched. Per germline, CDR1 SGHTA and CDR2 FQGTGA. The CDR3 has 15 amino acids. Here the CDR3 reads CASSSRLAGVDTQYF. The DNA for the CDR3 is TGTGCCAGCAGCTCACGACTAGCGGGAGTAGATACGCAGTATTTT.

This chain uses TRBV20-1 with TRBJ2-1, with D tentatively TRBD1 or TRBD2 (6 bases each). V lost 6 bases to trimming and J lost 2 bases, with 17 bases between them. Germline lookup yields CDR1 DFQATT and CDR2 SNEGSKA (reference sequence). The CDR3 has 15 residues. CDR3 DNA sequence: TGCAGTGCCAGGGATGGGGGGCTGACCTACAATGAGCAGTTCTTC. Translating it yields CSARDGGLTYNEQFF.